This T cell receptor (beta chain) was found in a study of cytomegalovirus exposure and HLA in healthy donors. J lost 2 bases, V lost 2 bases, and 5 bases had no gene match. This CDR3 is 15 amino acids long. Germline CDR1 is SNHLY and CDR2 is FYNNEI. In the PCR, 60 Vbeta and 13 Jbeta primers were used. Sequencing was performed with immunoSEQ multiplex PCR; in TCRdb, only in-frame clones are kept and a portion is missing. The sample lists 130,000 or so clones, roughly 82% occurring once. The sequencing sample was made of PBMCs. The chain uses TRBV2 and TRBJ2-7; 8 nucleotides align to TRBD1. The sequence was obtained from a man younger than 35 in good health and CMV-seropositive. CDR3 residues: CASSESSRGPYEQYF. For the CDR3, the DNA is TGTGCCAGCAGTGAATCTAGCAGGGGGCCCTACGAGCAGTACTTC.